A single sample gave rise to the 20 T cell receptor beta chains below, sequenced in a study of siplizumab effects on memory and regulatory T cells. Sequencing used immunoSEQ multiplex PCR; TCRdb keeps in-frame clones, though not all of them. The sample has under 95,000 clones, approximately 95% seen once; the top ten hold around 0.3%. Sample: non-Treg CD4+ T cells sorted from blood. The receptor set was obtained from a human donor in good health.

The chain is built from TRBV28 and TRBJ2-7; 7 bases are shared with TRBD1. J gave up 4 bases and V 5 bases, and 8 bases lay outside the gene matches. In germline, CDR1 is MDHEN, CDR2 SYDVKM. The CDR3 extends over 14 amino acids. For the CDR3, the DNA is TGTGCCAGCAGTCCCTGGGGACAGAAATACGAGCAGTACTTC. Its translation: CASSPWGQKYEQYF.

The CDR3 bases are TGTGCCTGGAGTGTAGGCCGCACGAACGCACGATCGGCGGCAGATACGCAGTATTTT. The encoded protein is CAWSVGRTNARSAADTQYF. This sequence joins TRBV30 and TRBJ2-3; D gene uncertain. The V gene's germline CDR1 is GTSNPN and CDR2 SVGIG (reference sequence). The CDR3 consists of 19 residues. Trimming stripped 0 bases from V and 4 bases from J, with 26 bases between. Based on the CDR3 plus reference TRBV30 and TRBJ2-3, the full variable domain is SQTIHQWPATLVQPVGSPLSLECTVEGTSNPNLYWYRQAAGRGLQLLFYSVGIGQISSEVPQNLSASRPQDRQFILSSKKLLLSDSGFYLCAWSVGRTNARSAADTQYFGPGTRLTVL.

The CDR3 DNA reads as TGTGCCAGCAGTGAAAACGCTGGCAGGGGCATTCTAGGTGGCTACACCTTC. Protein: CASSENAGRGILGGYTF. The genes are TRBV6-1 and TRBJ1-2; D might be TRBD1 (6 bases). Trimming pared 2 bases from V and 7 bases from J, leaving 23 bases between. CDR1 is MNHNS and CDR2 is SASEGT in the germline V gene. The CDR3 spans 17 residues.

The chain employs TRBV18 and TRBJ1-1; D may be TRBD1 (5 bases). Trimming stripped 10 bases from V and 3 bases from J, with 15 bases between. Germline V gene lookup returns CDR1 KGHSH and CDR2 LQKENI. The CDR3 runs to 13 residues. The CDR3 bases are TGTGCCACGCGGCAGGACATGCACACTGAAGCTTTCTTT. This sequence encodes CATRQDMHTEAFF.

V is TRBV6-6 and J is TRBJ1-2, with 7 positions matching TRBD1. CDR1 MNHNY and CDR2 SVGAGI come from the germline V gene (reference sequence). The CDR3 runs 16 residues. V lost 4 bases and J lost 0; bases outside the gene matches: 8. CDR3 residues: CASSSLGTATNYGYTF. As DNA, the CDR3 is TGTGCCAGCAGTTCACTCGGGACAGCAACTAACTATGGCTACACCTTC.

This clone was picked up one time. This chain joins TRBV5-1 and TRBJ2-3, with 12 positions matching TRBD2. The V and J ends lost 4 bases and 0 bases, in that order; junction bases with no gene match: 3. This CDR3 contains 16 residues. Germline CDR1 reads SGHRS; CDR2 reads YFSETQ. The CDR3 nucleotides read TGCGCCAGCAGCGACGGGACTAGCGGGAGCACAGATACGCAGTATTTT. Translation gives CASSDGTSGSTDTQYF.

The chain links TRBV9 to TRBJ2-7, with TRBD2 matching 8 bases. The CDR3 has 15 residues. Germline V gene lookup returns CDR1 SGDLS and CDR2 YYNGEE. Trimming at V came to 0 bases and at J to 0 bases, leaving 2 bases not matched to a gene. The CDR3 DNA reads as TGTGCCAGCAGCGTAGGAAGCGGGAGCTCCTACGAGCAGTACTTC. Translated, it gives CASSVGSGSSYEQYF.

The V gene is TRBV7-9, the J gene TRBJ2-3; D is possibly TRBD1 (6 bases). CDR1 is SEHNR and CDR2 is FQNEAQ in the germline V gene (reference sequence). The CDR3 contains 16 residues. Deletions cut 7 bases from V and 0 bases from J, with 17 bases between. CDR3 sequence: CASTLGAAVSTDTQYF. CDR3 DNA sequence: TGTGCCAGCACTTTGGGGGCAGCGGTTAGCACAGATACGCAGTATTTT.

The J gene is TRBJ2-1, the V gene TRBV5-4; D is possibly TRBD2 (5 bases). CDR3 size: 15 residues. Germline V gene lookup returns CDR1 SGHNT and CDR2 YYREEE (reference sequence). V lost 4 bases and J 2 bases, leaving 13 bases between the germline ends. The CDR3 nucleotides are TGTGCCAGCAGCCCCGGCACTAGGGCCTACAATGAGCAGTTCTTC. The encoded protein is CASSPGTRAYNEQFF.

This clone has a single count. The J gene is TRBJ2-3, the V gene TRBV7-9; tentatively, D is TRBD1 (6 bases). Trimming pared 5 bases from V and 2 bases from J, leaving 11 bases between. The V gene's germline CDR1 is SEHNR and CDR2 FQNEAQ (reference sequence). This CDR3 has 14 amino acids. The CDR3 here is CASSVQGTTDTQYF. CDR3 sequence (DNA): TGTGCCAGCAGCGTACAGGGTACCACAGATACGCAGTATTTT.

This chain connects TRBV5-4 to TRBJ2-5; tentatively, D is TRBD1 or TRBD2 (6 bases each). V was cut by 1 base and J by 6 bases, with 10 bases left in between. CDR3 length equals 13 residues. Germline loops: CDR1 SGHNT, CDR2 YYREEE (reference sequence). The CDR3 protein is CASSLWGAKTQYF. DNA for the CDR3: TGTGCCAGCAGCTTGTGGGGGGCGAAGACCCAGTACTTC.

The table lists this clone with a count of one. This CDR3 is CASSRTGQSSNQPQHF. For the CDR3, the DNA is TGTGCCAGTAGTAGGACGGGACAGTCTAGCAATCAGCCCCAGCATTTT. The chain joins TRBV19 to TRBJ1-5, with 7 bases that match TRBD1. The junction had 6 bases not matched to a gene; V was cut back by 4 bases and J by 0 bases. Germline assignment: CDR1 LNHDA and CDR2 SQIVND (reference sequence). The CDR3 sequence is 16 residues long.

This sequence joins TRBV28 and TRBJ1-3, with no clear D. Germline assignment: CDR1 MDHEN and CDR2 SYDVKM. This CDR3 comprises 14 residues. V was clipped by 7 bases and J by 2 bases, with 12 bases between them. Here the CDR3 reads CASNSDGTGNTIYF. CDR3 coding DNA: TGTGCCAGCAATTCGGACGGGACTGGAAACACCATATATTTT.

In nucleotides, the CDR3 is TGTGCCAGCAGTCCCTCGACGTTCTCCTACGAGCAGTACTTC. As protein: CASSPSTFSYEQYF. The gene calls are TRBV27 and TRBJ2-7; D is ambiguous. Germline values: CDR1 MNHEY, CDR2 SMNVEV (reference sequence). V was cut by 5 bases and J by 0 bases, with 11 bases left in between. CDR3 length equals 14 residues.

The chain has TRBV11-2 and TRBJ2-3; D ambiguous. Trimming left V 2 bases short and J 0 bases short, with 9 bases between. Germline V gene lookup returns CDR1 SGHAT and CDR2 FQNNGV. The CDR3 extends over 15 amino acids. The CDR3 DNA sequence: TGTGCCAGCAGCTTATCCCTCCTTAGCACAGATACGCAGTATTTT. This sequence encodes CASSLSLLSTDTQYF.

The chain combines TRBV5-1 with TRBJ2-5, with a possible D match to TRBD2 (5 bases). CDR3 length: 12 amino acids. Germline CDR1 and CDR2: SGHRS and YFSETQ. The ends were cut back, 4 bases at V and 5 bases at J, with 9 bases in the middle. CDR3 nucleotides: TGCGCCAGCAGCCGGGAAGGCGAGACCCAGTACTTC. This sequence encodes CASSREGETQYF.

The chain uses TRBV6-4 and TRBJ1-1; D is ambiguous. Germline CDR1 and CDR2: MRHNA and SNTAGT. This CDR3 is 14 amino acids long. V was trimmed by 4 bases and J by 2 bases, leaving 11 bases between them. The CDR3 nucleotides read TGTGCCAGCAGTGCGAGCCCGGGAAACACTGAAGCTTTCTTT. Residues: CASSASPGNTEAFF.

This rearrangement joins TRBV7-9 to TRBJ2-5, with TRBD1 matching 8 bases. Germline CDR1 reads SEHNR; CDR2 reads FQNEAQ (reference sequence). V was clipped by 2 bases and J by 5 bases; unmatched bases: 4. The CDR3 sequence is 14 residues long. The CDR3: CASSLQGAGETQYF. CDR3 sequence (DNA): TGTGCCAGCAGCTTACAGGGGGCCGGGGAGACCCAGTACTTC. Supplemented by reference TRBV7-9 and TRBJ2-5, the full variable domain reads DTGVSQNPRHKITKRGQNVTFRCDPISEHNRLYWYRQTLGQGPEFLTYFQNEAQLEKSRLLSDRFSAERPKGSFSTLEIQRTEQGDSAMYLCASSLQGAGETQYFGPGTRLLVL.

This chain uses TRBV19 with TRBJ2-2, with 9 nucleotides matching TRBD1. Germline V gives CDR1 LNHDA, CDR2 SQIVND (reference sequence). The ends lost 5 bases at V and 3 bases at J; junction bases unmatched: 4. This CDR3 contains 15 residues. In nucleotides, the CDR3 is TGTGCCAGTAGTGTACAGGGGGCGGACACCGGGGAGCTGTTTTTT. Translation gives CASSVQGADTGELFF.

This clone was counted once. The genes are TRBV30 and TRBJ1-1, with 7 bases aligning to TRBD1. The CDR3 consists of 11 residues. Per the germline V gene, CDR1 is GTSNPN and CDR2 is SVGIG (reference sequence). Unmatched junction bases numbered 5, after V lost 3 bases and J lost 10 bases. CDR3 sequence reads: CAWSGTDVAFF. CDR3 coding DNA: TGTGCCTGGAGCGGGACAGATGTAGCTTTCTTT. Supplemented by reference TRBV30 and TRBJ1-1, the full variable domain reads SQTIHQWPATLVQPVGSPLSLECTVEGTSNPNLYWYRQAAGRGLQLLFYSVGIGQISSEVPQNLSASRPQDRQFILSSKKLLLSDSGFYLCAWSGTDVAFFGQGTRLTVV.